This entry concerns a single TCR beta chain. This specimen belongs to a study of blood T cell repertoires in COVID-19. Germline V lookup: CDR1 SGHTA, CDR2 FQGNSA. The CDR3 has 17 residues. V lost 2 bases, J lost 3 bases, and 8 bases stayed unmatched. Sequenced by immunoSEQ multiplex PCR; TCRdb stores in-frame clones only, minus some. The data contain approximately 250,000 clones, more than 75% of them seen just once; the ten biggest clones take up about 0.93%. The source material was peripheral blood. This TCR came from a middle-aged man with acute or convalescent COVID-19. The rearrangement links TRBV7-2 to TRBJ2-3, with TRBD2 matching 10 bases. CDR3 sequence reads: CASSLTLASGGTDTQYF. The CDR3 nucleotides are TGTGCCAGCAGCTTAACCTTGGCTAGCGGGGGAACAGATACGCAGTATTTT.